These T cell receptor beta chains were read from a single sample in a study of vaccination and CD4 T cells after COVID-19. TCRdb reanalysed the PCR reads using MiXCR and keeps one entry per CDR3 protein. Counted here are about 6,600 distinct CDR3 sequences, about 29% occurring once; the ten biggest clones make up approximately 33%. For these TCRs, the target antigens are not known. Sequenced material: CD4+ T cells from blood, cultured in vitro. The receptor set was obtained from a human donor in good health. CDR3s include the opening cysteine and the closing phenylalanine or tryptophan. The D gene is left open where the match is weak. Part of the rows lack a size; the others show once, few, many or a class for expanded clones.

>TRBD1|TRBV6-4|TRBJ2-5|few
CASSQGAQETQYF
TGTGCCAGCAGTCAGGGGGCTCAGGAGACCCAGTACTTC
>TRBD1|TRBV12-3/TRBV12-4|TRBJ1-2|few
CATKTVATGLDGYTF
TGTGCCACCAAGACAGTAGCGACAGGGCTCGATGGCTACACCTTC
>TRBD1|TRBV7-8|TRBJ1-2|-
CASSLASGGAYGYTF
TGTGCCAGCAGCCTAGCATCAGGGGGCGCCTATGGCTACACCTTC
>TRBD1|TRBV7-8|TRBJ2-7|few
CASNDVTGLMSYEQYF
TGTGCCAGCAACGACGTGACAGGGTTAATGAGCTACGAGCAGTACTTC
>-|TRBV20-1|TRBJ1-1|few
CSAPRDFSKPEAFF
TGCAGTGCCCCCAGGGACTTCTCGAAGCCTGAAGCTTTCTTT
>TRBD1|TRBV20-1|TRBJ2-5|few
CSAPGQGGETQYF
TGCAGTGCTCCGGGACAGGGGGGAGAGACCCAGTACTTC
>TRBD1|TRBV5-4|TRBJ1-6|-
CASSYDRANSPLHF
TGTGCCAGCAGCTACGACAGGGCTAATTCACCCCTCCACTTT
>-|TRBV14|TRBJ2-5|few
CASSQTLGALETQYF
TGTGCCAGCAGCCAAACCCTGGGGGCTCTGGAGACCCAGTACTTC
>TRBD1|TRBV7-6|TRBJ1-5|few
CASSPGQGGNQPQHF
TGTGCCAGCAGCCCCGGACAGGGAGGTAATCAGCCCCAGCATTTT
>-|TRBV20-1|TRBJ1-2|medium-sized
CSAPGQAFYGYTF
TGCAGTGCCCCCGGGCAAGCTTTCTATGGCTACACCTTC
>TRBD2|TRBV20-1|TRBJ2-5|medium-sized
CSARQAGGKETQYF
TGCAGTGCTAGACAAGCGGGGGGTAAGGAGACCCAGTACTTC
>-|TRBV6-1|TRBJ1-1|few
CASSEGGGYTEAFF
TGTGCCAGCAGTGAAGGGGGGGGATACACTGAAGCTTTCTTT
>TRBD1|TRBV9|TRBJ1-1|-
CASSPRTGSNTEAFF
TGTGCCAGCAGCCCCAGGACAGGGTCGAACACTGAAGCTTTCTTT
>TRBD1|TRBV6-1|TRBJ1-3|-
CASSISGTGGNTIYF
TGTGCCAGCAGTATATCCGGGACAGGGGGAAACACCATATATTTT
>-|TRBV16|TRBJ1-2|few
CASSQWHTANYGYTF
TGTGCCAGCAGCCAATGGCACACAGCTAACTATGGCTACACCTTC
>-|TRBV5-1|TRBJ2-1|-
CASSAGPRTYNEQFF
TGCGCCAGCAGCGCTGGACCGAGGACCTACAATGAGCAGTTCTTC
>-|TRBV6-1|TRBJ2-7|-
CAVSAGHTYEQYF
TGTGCCGTCTCGGCGGGTCACACCTACGAGCAGTACTTC
>-|TRBV6-5|TRBJ2-1|-
CASSYSSRGYNEQFF
TGTGCCAGCAGTTACTCTTCGCGGGGTTACAATGAGCAGTTCTTC
>-|TRBV10-3|TRBJ2-3|few
CAISESGSSTDTQYF
TGTGCCATCAGTGAGTCGGGCTCTAGCACAGATACGCAGTATTTT
>-|TRBV4-1|TRBJ2-3|-
CASSQEARRDTQYF
TGCGCCAGCAGCCAAGAAGCCAGAAGGGATACGCAGTATTTT
>-|TRBV7-2|TRBJ1-2|-
CASSFLRNYGYTF
TGTGCCAGCAGCTTTTTGAGGAACTATGGCTACACCTTC
>-|TRBV12-3/TRBV12-4|TRBJ1-2|few
CASSPAIGGYTF
TGTGCCAGCAGTCCCGCCATAGGTGGCTACACCTTC
>TRBD1|TRBV29-1|TRBJ2-5|-
CSVDVGQGSETQYF
TGCAGCGTTGACGTGGGACAGGGGTCGGAGACCCAGTACTTC
>-|TRBV5-1|TRBJ1-1|-
CASSSLGGTINPFF
TGCGCCAGCAGCTCCCTGGGTGGGACAATCAATCCTTTCTTT
>-|TRBV11-2|TRBJ2-7|few
CASSLEVPQTFYEQYF
TGTGCCAGCAGCTTAGAGGTCCCCCAGACATTCTACGAGCAGTACTTC
>-|TRBV4-2|TRBJ1-5|few
CASSPAGERRPQHF
TGTGCCAGCAGCCCTGCCGGGGAGAGGAGGCCCCAGCATTTT
>-|TRBV7-3|TRBJ1-1|few
CASPKAVNTEAFF
TGTGCCAGCCCTAAGGCAGTGAACACTGAAGCTTTCTTT
>-|TRBV5-4|TRBJ1-1|few
CASSLERVGTEAFF
TGTGCCAGCAGCTTGGAGAGGGTGGGGACTGAAGCTTTCTTT
>-|TRBV12-3/TRBV12-4|TRBJ1-2|-
CAGHREGGGYTF
TGTGCCGGACACAGGGAGGGAGGTGGCTACACCTTC
>-|TRBV30|TRBJ1-1|few
CAWSVSEGSEAFF
TGTGCCTGGAGTGTATCGGAGGGCAGTGAAGCTTTCTTT
>-|TRBV4-1|TRBJ1-1|-
CASSLRDRDGTEAFF
TGCGCCAGCAGCCTACGAGATCGGGACGGCACTGAAGCTTTCTTT